These T cell receptor beta chains were read from a single sample in a study of cytomegalovirus exposure and HLA in healthy donors. Clones were sequenced by immunoSEQ multiplex PCR, and TCRdb holds only the in-frame ones, with some missing. This table has roughly 57,000 clones, roughly 93% appearing once. Material for sequencing was PBMCs. The receptors were gathered from a woman aged 18-30 years in good health and CMV-seropositive. The CDR3 runs from the conserved cysteine through the conserved F or W. Fields, in order: J gene, clone size, CDR3 length, D gene, V gene, CDR3 protein, CDR3 DNA. A D gene is named only where the DNA matches it firmly. Clone size is shown for a subset of rows, as once, few, many or a class of expanded clone.

TRBJ1-6 NA 15 TRBD1 TRBV2 CASSVARQGVPPLHF TGTGCCAGCAGCGTGGCGAGACAGGGGGTTCCACCCCTCCACTTT
TRBJ2-7 NA 12 NA TRBV5-1 CASSLYSYEQYF TGCGCCAGCAGCCTCTACTCCTACGAGCAGTACTTC
TRBJ2-5 once 20 NA TRBV9 CASSVGSTIWVGPLGETQYF TGTGCCAGCAGCGTAGGGTCGACTATCTGGGTAGGGCCCCTCGGGGAGACCCAGTACTTC
TRBJ2-5 NA 13 TRBD1 TRBV6-5 CASTQDRWGTQYF TGTGCCAGCACCCAGGACAGGTGGGGGACCCAGTACTTC
TRBJ2-2 few 14 TRBD1 TRBV5-1 CASSPTGDTGELFF TGCGCCAGCAGCCCGACAGGGGACACCGGGGAGCTGTTTTTT
TRBJ1-2 NA 14 TRBD1 TRBV11-2 CASSRDRANYGYTF TGTGCCAGCAGCCGGGACAGAGCTAACTATGGCTACACCTTC
TRBJ1-5 NA 18 TRBD1 TRBV19 CASSMGQGAVRSNQPQHF TGTGCCAGTAGTATGGGACAGGGGGCGGTGAGAAGCAATCAGCCCCAGCATTTT
TRBJ1-4 NA 13 NA TRBV18 CASSSSRNEKLFF TGTGCCAGCTCAAGTTCCAGAAATGAAAAACTGTTTTTT
TRBJ2-7 NA 12 NA TRBV25-1 CASSDQGIEQYF TGTGCCAGCAGTGACCAGGGGATCGAGCAGTACTTC
TRBJ1-5 NA 16 NA TRBV19 CASSIVGGAGNQPQHF TGTGCCAGTAGTATCGTGGGGGGGGCGGGCAATCAGCCCCAGCATTTT
TRBJ1-1 NA 13 NA TRBV6-5 CASGRGFLTEAFF TGTGCCAGCGGGAGGGGGTTTCTAACTGAAGCTTTCTTT
TRBJ2-7 NA 13 NA TRBV6-5 CASSYSQGHEQYF TGTGCCAGCAGTTACTCCCAGGGCCACGAGCAGTACTTC
TRBJ2-7 NA 14 TRBD2 TRBV28 CASSKTSGPYEQYF TGTGCCAGCAGTAAGACTAGCGGCCCCTACGAGCAGTACTTC
TRBJ2-7 NA 14 NA TRBV7-6 CASSSPTERYEQYF TGTGCCAGCAGCTCCCCGACAGAGCGCTACGAGCAGTACTTC
TRBJ2-5 NA 16 NA TRBV5-4 CASSLFKGSSQETQYF TGTGCCAGCAGCTTGTTTAAGGGGTCGAGCCAAGAGACCCAGTACTTC
TRBJ2-7 NA 17 NA TRBV2 CASSVWVGGLVSYEQYF TGTGCCAGCAGTGTCTGGGTTGGAGGGCTAGTCTCCTACGAGCAGTACTTC
TRBJ2-7 NA 16 TRBD1 TRBV28 CASSSPGQATTYEQYF TGTGCCAGCAGCTCCCCCGGACAGGCTACCACCTACGAGCAGTACTTC
TRBJ1-1 NA 16 TRBD1 TRBV18 CASSTVPGGGGTEAFF TGTGCCAGCTCAACCGTGCCAGGGGGTGGCGGCACTGAAGCTTTCTTT
TRBJ2-7 NA 15 NA TRBV19 CASSTNHRGTYEQYF TGTGCCAGTAGTACCAACCACCGGGGGACCTACGAGCAGTACTTC
TRBJ1-2 once 13 TRBD1 TRBV5-4 CASSLATGGGYTF TGTGCCAGCAGCTTGGCAACAGGGGGGGGCTACACCTTC
TRBJ2-7 NA 11 TRBD1 TRBV5-6 CASSLRGEQYF TGTGCCAGCAGTCTCAGGGGGGAGCAGTACTTC
TRBJ2-7 NA 14 NA TRBV19 CASSPQAGWGEQYF TGTGCCAGTAGTCCACAGGCAGGTTGGGGCGAGCAGTACTTC
TRBJ2-7 NA 15 TRBD1 TRBV12-5 CASGTDRGALGEQYF TGTGCTAGTGGTACGGACAGGGGAGCTTTGGGCGAGCAGTACTTC
TRBJ2-2 NA 17 TRBD2 TRBV7-2 CASSPGTSGDFTGELFF TGTGCCAGCAGCCCTGGGACTAGCGGGGACTTCACCGGGGAGCTGTTTTTT
TRBJ2-2 NA 12 NA TRBV2 CASPTGTGELFF TGTGCCAGCCCGACAGGCACCGGGGAGCTGTTTTTT
TRBJ1-4 NA 15 NA TRBV11-2 CASSLDGGLSEKLFF TGTGCCAGCAGCTTAGACGGGGGGCTGAGTGAAAAACTGTTTTTT
TRBJ1-1 once 14 NA TRBV7-5 CVRSLGATGLEAFF TGTGTCAGAAGCTTAGGGGCGACAGGGCTTGAAGCTTTCTTT
TRBJ1-2 NA 11 NA TRBV29-1 CSTGTQDGYTF TGCAGCACCGGGACACAAGATGGCTACACCTTC
TRBJ1-1 NA 13 TRBD1 TRBV6-5 CASKQGAGTEAFF TGTGCCAGCAAACAGGGGGCTGGGACTGAAGCTTTCTTT
TRBJ1-2 NA 14 NA TRBV19 CASSILDSNYGYTF TGTGCCAGTAGTATCTTAGACTCTAACTATGGCTACACCTTC
TRBJ2-7 NA 16 TRBD2 TRBV9 CASSVASGGASYEQYF TGTGCCAGCAGCGTGGCTAGCGGGGGGGCATCATACGAGCAGTACTTC
TRBJ1-5 NA 14 NA TRBV6-1 CASSEGAEGQPQHF TGTGCCAGCAGTGAGGGGGCTGAAGGTCAGCCCCAGCATTTT
TRBJ1-5 NA 15 TRBD1 TRBV10-2 CASSELDRGDQPQHF TGCGCCAGCAGTGAGCTTGACAGGGGAGATCAGCCCCAGCATTTT
TRBJ2-3 once 15 NA TRBV10-3 CAISEEGATTDTQYF TGTGCCATCAGTGAGGAAGGGGCCACCACAGATACGCAGTATTTT
TRBJ2-2 few 14 TRBD1 TRBV6-1 CASSETGVTGELFF TGTGCCAGCAGTGAAACAGGGGTAACCGGGGAGCTGTTTTTT
TRBJ1-5 few 15 NA TRBV6-1 CASNTGPGGAQPQHF TGTGCCAGCAATACCGGGCCCGGGGGGGCCCAGCCCCAGCATTTT
TRBJ1-4 NA 14 NA TRBV30 CAWGDSSGYEKLFF TGTGCCTGGGGCGACAGCTCCGGTTATGAAAAACTGTTTTTT
TRBJ2-3 NA 15 NA TRBV5-1 CASASVGVVPDTQYF TGCGCCAGCGCCTCTGTAGGGGTGGTCCCAGATACGCAGTATTTT
TRBJ2-3 NA 16 NA TRBV4-3 CASSQNGARGTDTQYF TGCGCCAGCAGCCAAAATGGGGCAAGGGGCACAGATACGCAGTATTTT
TRBJ2-3 NA 14 NA TRBV5-1 CASSSDRSTDTQYF TGCGCCAGCAGCTCAGACAGGAGCACAGATACGCAGTATTTT
TRBJ2-7 NA 15 TRBD1 TRBV6-1 CASSKTGVQNYEQYF TGTGCCAGCAGTAAGACAGGGGTTCAGAACTACGAGCAGTACTTC
TRBJ1-2 once 14 TRBD1 TRBV2 CASKLYRGNYGYTF TGTGCCAGCAAACTGTACAGGGGGAACTATGGCTACACCTTC
TRBJ2-2 NA 18 NA TRBV4-2 CASSQDQLGGGRTGELFF TGTGCCAGCAGCCAAGATCAGTTAGGGGGGGGGCGCACCGGGGAGCTGTTTTTT
TRBJ2-3 NA 16 TRBD2 TRBV11-2 CASSPRGGTSTDTQYF TGTGCCAGCAGCCCACGGGGGGGAACAAGCACAGATACGCAGTATTTT
TRBJ2-3 NA 15 TRBD1 TRBV5-1 CASSLEGQGTDTQYF TGCGCCAGCAGCTTGGAGGGACAGGGTACAGATACGCAGTATTTT